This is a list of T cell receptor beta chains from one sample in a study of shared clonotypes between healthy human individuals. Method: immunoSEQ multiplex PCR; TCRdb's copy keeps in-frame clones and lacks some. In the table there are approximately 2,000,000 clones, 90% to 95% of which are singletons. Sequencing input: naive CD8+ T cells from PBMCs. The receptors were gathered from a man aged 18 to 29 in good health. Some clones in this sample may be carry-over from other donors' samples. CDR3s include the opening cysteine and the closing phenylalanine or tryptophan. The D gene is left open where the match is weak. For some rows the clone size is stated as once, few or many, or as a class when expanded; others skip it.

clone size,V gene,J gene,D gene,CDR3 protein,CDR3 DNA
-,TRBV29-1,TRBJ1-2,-,CSVEDQTGAYGYTF,TGCAGCGTTGAAGATCAAACGGGGGCTTATGGCTACACCTTC
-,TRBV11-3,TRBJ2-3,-,CASSPRLTDTQYF,TGTGCCAGCAGCCCGAGACTCACAGATACGCAGTATTTT
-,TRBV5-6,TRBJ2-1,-,CASIQGTHLYNEQFF,TGTGCCAGCATCCAGGGGACCCACCTCTACAATGAGCAGTTCTTC
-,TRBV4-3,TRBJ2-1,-,CASSQGGVGGYNEQFF,TGCGCCAGCAGCCAAGGTGGGGTAGGGGGATACAATGAGCAGTTCTTC
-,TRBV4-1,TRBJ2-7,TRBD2,CASSQGEGSYEQYF,TGCGCCAGCAGCCAAGGGGAGGGATCCTACGAGCAGTACTTC
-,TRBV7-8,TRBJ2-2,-,CASSLTGNTGELFF,TGTGCCAGCAGCTTAACGGGGAACACCGGGGAGCTGTTTTTT
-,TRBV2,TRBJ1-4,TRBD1,CASRTGSATNEKLFF,TGTGCCAGCAGGACAGGGTCCGCAACTAATGAAAAACTGTTTTTT
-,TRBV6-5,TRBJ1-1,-,CASSYSETTLNTEAFF,TGTGCCAGCAGTTACTCGGAAACCACCTTGAACACTGAAGCTTTCTTT
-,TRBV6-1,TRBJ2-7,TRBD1,CASSLGQAGEQYF,TGTGCCAGCAGCCTCGGACAGGCCGGGGAGCAGTACTTC
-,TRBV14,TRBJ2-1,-,CASSQDLGPTYRPYNEQFF,TGTGCCAGCAGCCAAGATTTAGGTCCGACCTATAGACCCTACAATGAGCAGTTCTTC
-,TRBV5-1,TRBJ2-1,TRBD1,CASSADRGKGNEQFF,TGCGCCAGCAGCGCGGACAGGGGTAAAGGCAATGAGCAGTTCTTC
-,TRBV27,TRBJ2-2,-,CASIGGAGELFF,TGTGCCAGCATCGGGGGCGCAGGGGAGCTGTTTTTT
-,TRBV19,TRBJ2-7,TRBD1,CASSLRTGWEQYF,TGTGCCAGTAGTCTTCGGACAGGGTGGGAGCAGTACTTC
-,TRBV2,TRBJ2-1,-,CASGRSGILYNEQFF,TGTGCCAGCGGACGTAGCGGAATACTCTACAATGAGCAGTTCTTC
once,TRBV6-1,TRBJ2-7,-,CASSESRVGPSYEQYF,TGTGCCAGCAGTGAATCCAGGGTGGGCCCCTCCTACGAGCAGTACTTC
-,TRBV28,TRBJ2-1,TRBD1,CASSPGPGQGVVGSYNEQFF,TGTGCCAGCAGCCCAGGACCGGGACAGGGGGTTGTGGGCTCCTACAATGAGCAGTTCTTC
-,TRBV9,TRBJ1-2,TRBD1,CASSTRDSAYGYTF,TGTGCCAGCAGCACCCGGGACAGCGCCTATGGCTACACCTTC
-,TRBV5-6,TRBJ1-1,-,CASSRQGAEAFF,TGTGCCAGCAGCAGGCAGGGCGCTGAAGCTTTCTTT
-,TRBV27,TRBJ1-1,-,CASSPMGGYTEAFF,TGTGCCAGCAGTCCAATGGGGGGGTACACTGAAGCTTTCTTT
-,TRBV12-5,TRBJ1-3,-,CASGLGVGNTIYF,TGTGCTAGTGGTTTAGGGGTTGGAAACACCATATATTTT
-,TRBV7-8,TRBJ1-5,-,CASSLEGISSNQPQHF,TGTGCCAGCAGCTTAGAGGGAATAAGTAGCAATCAGCCCCAGCATTTT
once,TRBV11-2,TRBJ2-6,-,CASSPLFGAGANVLTF,TGTGCCAGCAGCCCACTCTTTGGTGCTGGGGCCAACGTCCTGACTTTC
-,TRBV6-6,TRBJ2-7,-,CASSPAASSYEQYF,TGTGCCAGCAGCCCCGCGGCTAGTTCCTACGAGCAGTACTTC
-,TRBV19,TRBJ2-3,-,CASSTLDGDTQYF,TGTGCCAGTAGTACCTTGGACGGAGATACGCAGTATTTT
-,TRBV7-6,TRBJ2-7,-,CASSASLSGASEQYF,TGTGCCAGCAGCGCCTCTTTGTCAGGGGCCTCCGAGCAGTACTTC
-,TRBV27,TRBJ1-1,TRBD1,CASSPYQGQPYTEAFF,TGTGCCAGCAGTCCTTACCAGGGACAGCCCTACACTGAAGCTTTCTTT
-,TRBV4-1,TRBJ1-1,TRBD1,CASSQPVGTVNTEAFF,TGCGCCAGCAGCCAACCCGTCGGGACAGTGAACACTGAAGCTTTCTTT
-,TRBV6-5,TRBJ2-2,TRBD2,CASSWGLVRTGELFF,TGTGCCAGCAGTTGGGGACTAGTACGCACCGGGGAGCTGTTTTTT
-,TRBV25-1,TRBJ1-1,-,CASSSGSGAKTEAFF,TGTGCCAGCAGTTCAGGTTCTGGGGCAAAGACTGAAGCTTTCTTT
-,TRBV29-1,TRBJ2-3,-,CSVAGRDGTDTQYF,TGCAGCGTTGCTGGGCGGGATGGGACAGATACGCAGTATTTT
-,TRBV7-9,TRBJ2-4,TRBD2,CASSSGRGDIQYF,TGTGCCAGCAGCTCAGGGAGGGGAGACATTCAGTACTTC
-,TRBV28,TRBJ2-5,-,CASSLGSGDQETQYF,TGTGCCAGCAGTTTAGGGTCGGGGGACCAAGAGACCCAGTACTTC